The next 11 T cell receptor beta chains were all read from a single sample in a study of identical twins. TCRdb processed the 5' RACE reads anew with MiXCR; each CDR3 protein has one entry. The sample yields around 650,000 distinct CDR3 sequences, under 8.5% seen once. The sample also formed part of further work on yellow fever vaccine responses in identical twins.

Sequenced input: PBMCs. These receptors all come from a woman between 18 and 30 years old in good health.

At least ten counts were recorded for this clonotype. The chain employs TRBV5-1 and TRBJ2-3; D is perhaps TRBD1 or TRBD2 (6 bases each). In germline, CDR1 is SGHRS, CDR2 YFSETQ. This CDR3 spans 17 amino acids. Trimming took 3 bases from V and 2 from J, leaving 19 bases between them. Here the CDR3 reads CASSSKGLSGATDTQYF. The CDR3 nucleotides read TGCGCCAGCAGCTCGAAGGGACTTTCGGGGGCCACAGATACGCAGTATTTT.

This clonotype was observed many times. This chain uses TRBV29-1 with TRBJ1-2; the D is unclear. CDR1 and CDR2 from the germline V gene are SQVTM and ANQGSEA. Trimming took off 3 bases at V and 8 bases at J, with 13 bases between the two ends. This CDR3 is built from 12 residues. This CDR3 is CSVDPRPSGYTF. The CDR3 DNA is TGCAGCGTTGACCCTCGGCCCTCCGGCTACACCTTC.

The rearrangement links TRBV10-3 to TRBJ2-5, with D tentatively TRBD1 (6 bases). This CDR3 contains 15 residues. The germline V gene encodes CDR1 ENHRY and CDR2 SYGVKD. The ends were cut back, 10 bases at V and 1 base at J, with 19 bases in the middle. CDR3 in DNA: TGTGCCAGCACGGCATCAGGGGCCCTCCAAGAGACCCAGTACTTC. Amino acid sequence: CASTASGALQETQYF.

This clonotype was counted a few times. CDR3 sequence: CASSYSRREKTDTQYF. The CDR3 DNA reads TGTGCCAGCAGTTACTCGAGGCGGGAGAAGACAGATACGCAGTATTTT. The chain joins TRBV6-5 to TRBJ2-3; 7 bases are shared with TRBD2. The V gene end was trimmed by 0 bases and the J gene end by 3 bases; junction bases not matched to a gene: 6. Germline V CDR1 and CDR2: MNHEY, SVGAGI. CDR3 length equals 16 residues.

Only a few counts were recorded for this clonotype. The chain employs TRBV3-1 and TRBJ2-3; D is uncertain. V lost 2 bases and J lost 3, with 9 bases in between. Germline V gives CDR1 LGHDT, CDR2 YNNKEL (reference sequence). The CDR3 spans 14 residues. The CDR3 DNA reads TGTGCCAGCAGCCAATGGGTAGGAACAGATACGCAGTATTTT. Amino acids: CASSQWVGTDTQYF.

This clonotype was seen more than once but under ten times. This chain links TRBV7-9 with TRBJ1-1; D might be TRBD1 (5 bases). The germline V and J ends were trimmed by 11 bases and 4 bases, with 14 bases remaining between them. Germline values: CDR1 SEHNR, CDR2 FQNEAQ (reference sequence). CDR3 length: 12 amino acids. The CDR3 reads CAYTRVGTEAFF. The CDR3 DNA follows: TGTGCCTACACCAGGGTGGGCACTGAAGCTTTCTTT.

This clonotype showed up just a few times. The chain links TRBV7-9 to TRBJ2-5, with D perhaps TRBD2 (5 bases). V was cut by 1 base and J by 0 bases, with 12 bases left in between. The CDR3 loop spans 16 amino acids. Looked up from germline, CDR1 is SEHNR and CDR2 is FQNEAQ (reference sequence). CDR3 region: CASSLGGLLYQETQYF. The CDR3 bases are TGTGCCAGCAGCTTAGGAGGGTTACTGTACCAAGAGACCCAGTACTTC.

This clonotype was counted only a few times. The V and J genes are TRBV15 and TRBJ2-5, with 11 bases identical to TRBD2. The germline V gene has CDR1 LNHNV and CDR2 YYDKDF (reference sequence). V lost 3 bases to trimming and J lost 0 bases; unmatched junction nucleotides: 0. The CDR3 covers 15 residues. The CDR3 bases are TGTGCCACCAGCAGGACTAGCGGGGACCAAGAGACCCAGTACTTC. As protein: CATSRTSGDQETQYF.

The genes are TRBV20-1 and TRBJ2-7, with 10 positions matching TRBD2. V was clipped by 0 bases and J by 6 bases; unmatched bases: 8. This CDR3 comprises 15 residues. Per the germline V gene, CDR1 is DFQATT and CDR2 is SNEGSKA (reference sequence). CDR3 bases: TGCAGTGCTAGAGATCACCAGCGGGGGGGCCTCGAGCAGTACGTC. Protein product: CSARDHQRGGLEQYV.

This clonotype appeared a few times. The chain carries TRBV29-1 and TRBJ1-1; D unclear. Between the trimmed V and J ends, which lost 3 bases and 8 bases, there was a span of 28 bases. The CDR3 contains 17 residues. Germline V gene lookup returns CDR1 SQVTM and CDR2 ANQGSEA. The CDR3 loop reads CSVEGGPGVNAPWEAFF. Written as DNA, the CDR3 is TGCAGCGTTGAGGGTGGGCCCGGAGTCAATGCTCCGTGGGAAGCTTTCTTT.

As for this clonotype: Given a much more abundant clone one base away, this may be a read error. The chain is built from TRBV3-1 and TRBJ2-1; D might be TRBD2 (6 bases). Germline CDR1 LGHDT, CDR2 YNNKEL (reference sequence). The V end was cut by 4 bases, the J end by 7 bases, with 20 bases between. This CDR3 has 16 amino acids. The CDR3 here is CASSLIMGGWINEQFF. For the CDR3, the DNA is TGTGCCAGCAGCCTCATAATGGGGGGATGGATTAATGAGCAGTTCTTC.